What follows is one T cell receptor beta chain and its context. Using immunoSEQ multiplex PCR, the repertoire was profiled, and TCRdb retains in-frame clones only, with some absent. The sample has approximately 95,000 clones; 85% to 95% are singletons. Germline CDR1 is GTSNPN and CDR2 is SVGIG (reference sequence). This CDR3 has 14 amino acids. The V segment lost 0 bases and the J segment 4 bases; nucleotides outside the gene matches: 5. These data come from a study of technical replicates of blood from a handful of donors. The source of this sequence is a human donor in good health. The material sequenced was T cells isolated from PBMCs. This chain uses TRBV30 with TRBJ2-5, with 7 bases fitting TRBD1. CDR3 nucleotides: TGTGCCTGGAGTGTAAGGTCAGGGGGAGAGACCCAGTACTTC. As protein: CAWSVRSGGETQYF.